The rows below give T cell receptor beta chains drawn from one sample of a study of blood T cells in healthy people across ages. Via MiXCR, TCRdb re-called the 5' RACE reads, giving one row per CDR3 protein. The table lists roughly 1.7 million distinct CDR3 sequences, approximately 32% of them singletons. Sequenced sample: blood. The source of these receptors is a woman in her twenties or thirties in good health. The CDR3 runs from the conserved cysteine through the conserved F or W. D genes are given only for firm matches. The listing skips clone size in some rows; elsewhere it reads once, few, many or a size class.

clone size: few; D gene: NA; J gene: TRBJ2-7; V gene: TRBV5-1; CDR3 DNA: TGCGCCAGCCGACCCGGGGGCCTCACGTCATCCTACGAGCAGTACTTC; CDR3 protein: CASRPGGLTSSYEQYF
clone size: few; D gene: TRBD1; J gene: TRBJ2-7; V gene: TRBV20-1; CDR3 DNA: TGCAGTGCTAGAGATCGAAGGGGACAGGGTCACTCGGACCGTCCGGGGTTTACCTACGAGCAGTACTTC; CDR3 protein: CSARDRRGQGHSDRPGFTYEQYF
clone size: few; D gene: NA; J gene: TRBJ2-3; V gene: TRBV20-1; CDR3 DNA: TGCAGTGCTAGTTACGGGGCAGATACGCAGTATTTT; CDR3 protein: CSASYGADTQYF
clone size: NA; D gene: TRBD1; J gene: TRBJ1-1; V gene: TRBV29-1; CDR3 DNA: TGCAGCGGTGACAGGGGGGGGTCAGCTGAAGCTTTCTTT; CDR3 protein: CSGDRGGSAEAFF
clone size: few; D gene: NA; J gene: TRBJ2-5; V gene: TRBV9; CDR3 DNA: TGTGCCAGCAGCTCCGCCTGGGGGGAGACCCAGTACTTC; CDR3 protein: CASSSAWGETQYF
clone size: NA; D gene: NA; J gene: TRBJ2-7; V gene: TRBV7-2; CDR3 DNA: TGTGCCAGCAGCTCCAGGTCAACCTCCTACGAGCAGTACTTC; CDR3 protein: CASSSRSTSYEQYF
clone size: few; D gene: TRBD2; J gene: TRBJ2-1; V gene: TRBV12-3/TRBV12-4; CDR3 DNA: TGTGCCAGCAGTCTCGGACTAGCGGGGGGGGCTGAGCAGTTCTTC; CDR3 protein: CASSLGLAGGAEQFF
clone size: NA; D gene: NA; J gene: TRBJ1-2; V gene: TRBV20-1; CDR3 DNA: TGCAGCTCGCGGGGAGCTAACTATGGCTACACCTTC; CDR3 protein: CSSRGANYGYTF
clone size: NA; D gene: NA; J gene: TRBJ2-1; V gene: TRBV7-9; CDR3 DNA: TGTGCCAGCAGCTTAAGTTTGGGGTACAATGAGCAGTTCTTC; CDR3 protein: CASSLSLGYNEQFF
clone size: NA; D gene: NA; J gene: TRBJ2-7; V gene: TRBV3-1; CDR3 DNA: TGTGCCAGCGGGTTGTCCGGGACCCCGTACTCCTACGAGCAGTACTTC; CDR3 protein: CASGLSGTPYSYEQYF
clone size: NA; D gene: NA; J gene: TRBJ1-2; V gene: TRBV27; CDR3 DNA: TGTGCCAGCAGTGCTACAGGGAAGCATGGCTACACCTTC; CDR3 protein: CASSATGKHGYTF
clone size: NA; D gene: NA; J gene: TRBJ2-7; V gene: TRBV7-8; CDR3 DNA: TGTGCCAGCAGCTTAGTCTACGTCGGCTACGAGCAGTACTTC; CDR3 protein: CASSLVYVGYEQYF
clone size: NA; D gene: NA; J gene: TRBJ2-7; V gene: TRBV11-2; CDR3 DNA: TGTGCCAGCAGCTTTCCGGTCCCGGGCGGCTCCTACGAGCAGTACTTC; CDR3 protein: CASSFPVPGGSYEQYF
clone size: few; D gene: NA; J gene: TRBJ2-3; V gene: TRBV20-1; CDR3 DNA: TGCAGTGCTAGAGGGCTGGGATCAGATAGGCAGTATTTT; CDR3 protein: CSARGLGSDRQYF
clone size: NA; D gene: NA; J gene: TRBJ1-1; V gene: TRBV7-3; CDR3 DNA: TGTGCCAGCAGCTTTGACAGGTACACTGAAGCTTTCTTT; CDR3 protein: CASSFDRYTEAFF
clone size: NA; D gene: TRBD2; J gene: TRBJ2-3; V gene: TRBV20-1; CDR3 DNA: TGCAGTGCTAGTAGGTGGGCGGGAGGCACAGATACGCAGTATTTT; CDR3 protein: CSASRWAGGTDTQYF
clone size: NA; D gene: NA; J gene: TRBJ2-3; V gene: TRBV6-5; CDR3 DNA: TGTGCCAGCAGTTGTACGACTGGGGGCACAGATACGCAGTATTTT; CDR3 protein: CASSCTTGGTDTQYF
clone size: few; D gene: NA; J gene: TRBJ1-2; V gene: TRBV29-1; CDR3 DNA: TGCAGCGTTGAAGATCGATGGGGAGATGGCTACACCTTC; CDR3 protein: CSVEDRWGDGYTF
clone size: NA; D gene: NA; J gene: TRBJ2-5; V gene: TRBV7-9; CDR3 DNA: TGTGCCAGCAGCTTTGATCAGGGGCAGACCCAGTACTTC; CDR3 protein: CASSFDQGQTQYF
clone size: many; D gene: NA; J gene: TRBJ2-7; V gene: TRBV10-3; CDR3 DNA: TGTGCCATCAGCCCCGACAGGAACGAGCAGTACTTC; CDR3 protein: CAISPDRNEQYF
clone size: NA; D gene: TRBD1; J gene: TRBJ2-5; V gene: TRBV4-1; CDR3 DNA: TGCGCCAGCGGCCGAACCGGGACAGGGGAAGAGACCCAGTACTTC; CDR3 protein: CASGRTGTGEETQYF
clone size: NA; D gene: NA; J gene: TRBJ2-7; V gene: TRBV6-1; CDR3 DNA: TGTGCCAGCAGGTTGGGTAGTGGGTCCCATCTCTCCTACGAGCAGTACTTC; CDR3 protein: CASRLGSGSHLSYEQYF
clone size: few; D gene: TRBD2; J gene: TRBJ2-1; V gene: TRBV12-3/TRBV12-4; CDR3 DNA: TGTGCCTCCTCCATAGCGGGGGGGCACTACAATGAGCAGTTCTTC; CDR3 protein: CASSIAGGHYNEQFF
clone size: NA; D gene: NA; J gene: TRBJ2-4; V gene: TRBV5-1; CDR3 DNA: TGCGCCAGCAGCCTTACGGCGGGGGCCAAAAACATTCAGTACTTC; CDR3 protein: CASSLTAGAKNIQYF
clone size: once; D gene: NA; J gene: TRBJ1-1; V gene: TRBV20-1; CDR3 DNA: TGCAGTGCTACCTTCAATATGGCAGCTTTCTTT; CDR3 protein: CSATFNMAAFF